These T cell receptor beta chains were read from a single sample in a study of beta chain features in type 1 diabetes. Data came from immunoSEQ multiplex PCR; TCRdb stores just in-frame clones and leaves some out. Here the sample spans 240,000 or so clones, about 70% being singletons. The sample consisted of naive CD4+ T cells from blood. These receptor sequences come from a man aged 30 to 39 in good health. Both conserved end residues are part of each CDR3. D genes are given only for firm matches. Expanded clones get a size class; other rows say once, few or many, or leave the size out.

>NA|TRBJ2-3|TRBV4-3|NA
CASSQEPTGNTQYF
TGCGCCAGCAGCCAAGAGCCCACAGGGAACACGCAGTATTTT
>NA|TRBJ2-7|TRBV4-3|TRBD1
CASSHTGTATRYEQYF
TGCGCCAGCAGCCACACGGGGACAGCGACCCGGTACGAGCAGTACTTC
>NA|TRBJ1-5|TRBV30|NA
CAWANIYSNQPQHF
TGTGCCTGGGCAAATATATATAGCAATCAGCCCCAGCATTTT
>NA|TRBJ2-5|TRBV5-4|TRBD1
CASSGGQGRETQYF
TGTGCCAGCAGCGGGGGACAGGGTAGAGAGACCCAGTACTTC
>NA|TRBJ2-3|TRBV7-2|NA
CASSASDTQYF
TGTGCCAGCAGTGCATCAGATACGCAGTATTTT
>few|TRBJ1-2|TRBV30|NA
CAWSEQDYGYTF
TGTGCCTGGAGTGAACAGGACTATGGCTACACCTTC
>NA|TRBJ2-1|TRBV19|NA
CASSPDPSRGNEQFF
TGTGCCAGTAGTCCTGACCCCTCAAGGGGTAATGAGCAGTTCTTC
>few|TRBJ2-3|TRBV29-1|NA
CSVARGRGDTQYF
TGCAGCGTGGCGCGGGGCAGGGGGGATACGCAGTATTTT
>NA|TRBJ2-1|TRBV28|NA
CASTQDPNEQFF
TGTGCCAGCACCCAGGACCCCAATGAGCAGTTCTTC
>NA|TRBJ2-3|TRBV11-2|NA
CASSLGDTQYF
TGTGCCAGCAGCTTAGGGGATACGCAGTATTTT
>few|TRBJ2-2|TRBV7-2|NA
CASSPGQTMHTGELFF
TGTGCCAGCAGCCCTGGACAGACGATGCACACCGGGGAGCTGTTTTTT
>NA|TRBJ2-5|TRBV30|NA
CAWRPQETQYF
TGTGCCTGGAGGCCGCAAGAGACCCAGTACTTC
>NA|TRBJ1-4|TRBV30|NA
CAWTALEVKKLFF
TGTGCCTGGACCGCCCTGGAGGTTAAAAAACTGTTTTTT
>NA|TRBJ2-2|TRBV29-1|NA
CSVEGRGTNTGELFF
TGCAGCGTTGAAGGGCGGGGTACCAACACCGGGGAGCTGTTTTTT
>NA|TRBJ2-1|TRBV29-1|TRBD1
CSVGTGNPEQFF
TGCAGCGTGGGGACAGGGAACCCTGAGCAGTTCTTC
>NA|TRBJ2-7|TRBV30|TRBD2
CAWRLAGAYEQYF
TGTGCCTGGAGGCTAGCGGGAGCCTACGAGCAGTACTTC
>few|TRBJ2-5|TRBV29-1|NA
CSVVVPQVLGTQYF
TGCAGCGTTGTGGTCCCACAAGTCCTAGGGACCCAGTACTTC
>NA|TRBJ2-5|TRBV14|NA
CASSQGSGGWETQYF
TGTGCCAGCAGCCAAGGATCCGGAGGGTGGGAGACCCAGTACTTC
>NA|TRBJ1-2|TRBV7-2|NA
CASSGTDGYTF
TGTGCCAGTAGCGGGACGGATGGCTACACCTTC
>NA|TRBJ1-2|TRBV28|NA
CASSRPVEGYTF
TGTGCCAGCAGTCGACCCGTGGAGGGCTACACCTTC
>NA|TRBJ2-4|TRBV15|NA
CATSRQSWHIQYF
TGTGCCACCAGCAGACAGAGTTGGCACATTCAGTACTTC
>NA|TRBJ2-3|TRBV10-3|TRBD2
CAISESGGSTDTQYF
TGTGCCATCAGTGAGTCTGGCGGGAGTACAGATACGCAGTATTTT